The 28 T cell receptor beta chains below come from one sample, sequenced in a study of blood T cell repertoires in COVID-19. Method: immunoSEQ multiplex PCR; TCRdb's copy keeps in-frame clones and lacks some. The table records 150,000 to 200,000 clones, 93% of them present only once. The specimen sequenced was peripheral blood. The receptors derive from a woman aged 55-69 years with COVID-19, enrolled during active disease.

V gene TRBV7-2 combines with J gene TRBJ1-4, with D possibly matching TRBD1 (6 bases). CDR1 is SGHTA and CDR2 is FQGNSA in the germline V gene. V lost 5 bases and J 4 bases, leaving 11 bases between the germline ends. The CDR3 has 14 amino acids. CDR3 protein: CASSPGQSNEKLFF. The DNA of the CDR3 is TGTGCCAGCAGCCCGGGACAAAGTAATGAAAAACTGTTTTTT.

This chain connects TRBV28 to TRBJ2-1; D may be TRBD1 (5 bases). V was trimmed by 2 bases and J by 6 bases, leaving 8 bases between them. Germline V gives CDR1 MDHEN, CDR2 SYDVKM. This CDR3 contains 13 residues. The CDR3 loop is CASSLGQPNEQFF. The CDR3 nucleotides read TGTGCCAGCAGTTTAGGACAACCCAATGAGCAGTTCTTC.

To note about this clone: Within the sample, other DNA sequences also encode this same CDR3. This rearrangement joins TRBV6-4 to TRBJ1-2; D is possibly TRBD1 (5 bases). Germline V lookup: CDR1 MRHNA, CDR2 SNTAGT. The CDR3 contains 13 residues. V gave up 3 bases and J gave up 7 bases, with 12 bases separating them. The DNA of the CDR3 is TGTGCCAGCAGTGAACGGGGGGGTTTTGGCTACACCTTC. It yields the protein CASSERGGFGYTF.

About this clone itself: Other DNA sequences within the sample encode an identical CDR3. The chain is built from TRBV19 and TRBJ1-1; tentatively, D is TRBD1 (6 bases). V was shortened by 5 bases and J by 0 bases, with 10 bases between the two germline ends. CDR3 size: 14 residues. The germline V gene has CDR1 LNHDA and CDR2 SQIVND (reference sequence). The CDR3 spells CASSPQGLNTEAFF. CDR3 nucleotide sequence: TGTGCCAGTAGTCCGCAGGGGTTGAACACTGAAGCTTTCTTT.

Only one count was recorded for this clone. The V call is TRBV5-4, the J call TRBJ1-1, with TRBD1 identical over 11 bases. The germline CDR1 and CDR2 sequences are SGHNT and YYREEE (reference sequence). The CDR3 consists of 15 residues. V lost 4 bases to trimming and J lost 5 bases; unmatched junction nucleotides: 7. CDR3 nucleotide sequence: TGTGCCAGCAGCGAAGGACAGGGGGCATGGACTGAAGCTTTCTTT. Translated, it gives CASSEGQGAWTEAFF.

The chain combines TRBV10-3 with TRBJ2-2, with TRBD2 as a possible D gene (6 bases). The germline CDR1 and CDR2 sequences are ENHRY and SYGVKD. This CDR3 contains 15 residues. The V gene lost 5 bases and the J gene lost 3 bases, with 13 bases spanning the gap. CDR3 loop: CAISFAGGDTGELFF. The CDR3 bases are TGTGCCATCAGTTTTGCAGGAGGGGACACCGGGGAGCTGTTTTTT.

The V call is TRBV27, the J call TRBJ2-5; 7 bases align to TRBD1. CDR3 size: 15 residues. After removal of 6 bases from V and 3 bases from J, the junction contained 10 bases not matched to a gene. CDR1 and CDR2 (germline): MNHEY, SMNVEV (reference sequence). In nucleotides, the CDR3 is TGTGCCAGCAGCCAGTTTCCTGGGACAGAAGAGACCCAGTACTTC. This translates into CASSQFPGTEETQYF.

The chain's CDR3 is CASSHVQGTETQYF. The CDR3 coding sequence is TGTGCCAGCAGCCATGTACAGGGGACGGAGACCCAGTACTTC. J is TRBJ2-5 and V is TRBV14, with 7 bases lining up with TRBD1. With 3 bases clipped from V and 5 bases from J, the junction kept 6 bases outside the gene matches. The CDR3 spans 14 residues. Germline CDR1 and CDR2: SGHDN and FVKESK.

The chain links TRBV2 to TRBJ1-5, with D possibly being TRBD1 (6 bases). Germline lookup yields CDR1 SNHLY and CDR2 FYNNEI. This CDR3 spans 13 amino acids. Trimming cost V 8 bases and J 4 bases, with 12 bases left between them. The CDR3 DNA reads TGTGCCAGCCTACCCGGACAGAATCAGCCCCAGCATTTT. Translation gives CASLPGQNQPQHF. The whole variable domain, remainder taken from reference TRBV2 and TRBJ1-5, is EPEVTQTPSHQVTQMGQEVILRCVPISNHLYFYWYRQILGQKVEFLVSFYNNEISEKSEIFDDQFSVERPDGSNFTLKIRSTKLEDSAMYFCASLPGQNQPQHFGDGTRLSIL.

The V and J genes are TRBV29-1 and TRBJ1-5; D unclear. V gave up 6 bases and J gave up 6 bases, with 15 bases separating them. In germline, CDR1 is SQVTM, CDR2 ANQGSEA. This CDR3 has 13 amino acids. For the CDR3, the DNA is TGCAGCGTGACCGGATTCGAGGGTCAGCCCCAGCATTTT. Residues: CSVTGFEGQPQHF. Variable domain in full (rest from reference TRBV29-1 and TRBJ1-5): SAVISQKPSRDICQRGTSLTIQCQVDSQVTMMFWYRQQPGQSLTLIATANQGSEATYESGFVIDKFPISRPNLTFSTLTVSNMSPEDSSIYLCSVTGFEGQPQHFGDGTRLSIL.

V is TRBV27 and J is TRBJ2-2; 9 bases match TRBD1. Germline trimming cut 3 bases from V and 3 bases from J; bases unmatched to any gene: 8. This CDR3 is 17 amino acids long. Germline V gives CDR1 MNHEY, CDR2 SMNVEV (reference sequence). CDR3 loop: CASSFTPGTGYTGELFF. As DNA, the CDR3 is TGTGCCAGCAGTTTCACCCCCGGGACAGGGTACACCGGGGAGCTGTTTTTT.

V and J are TRBV7-3 and TRBJ2-5; 11 bases agree with TRBD2. Trimming cost V 5 bases and J 9 bases; bases outside gene matches: 5. CDR3 size: 13 residues. Germline V gene lookup returns CDR1 SGHTA and CDR2 FQGTGA. The CDR3 coding sequence is TGTGCCAGCAGCCCTAATAGCGGGGGGGCCCAGTACTTC. Encoded protein: CASSPNSGGAQYF.

This chain connects TRBV6-5 to TRBJ1-2; possible D gene TRBD1, 6 bases. The V and J ends lost 10 bases and 6 bases respectively, with 18 bases between them. The CDR3 has 13 residues. CDR1 MNHEY and CDR2 SVGAGI come from the germline V gene. The CDR3: CATHRGKVDGYTF. The CDR3 DNA is TGTGCCACTCATAGGGGGAAGGTTGATGGCTACACCTTC.

The chain joins TRBV6-4 to TRBJ1-6; 11 bases align to TRBD1. The CDR3 runs to 14 residues. With 6 bases clipped from V and 9 bases from J, the junction kept 4 bases outside the gene matches. Germline CDR1 and CDR2: MRHNA and SNTAGT. Here the CDR3 reads CASSGTGGASPLHF. The CDR3 bases are TGTGCCAGCAGCGGGACAGGGGGGGCTTCACCCCTCCACTTT.

J is TRBJ2-7 and V is TRBV12-3 or TRBV12-4, with unresolved D. Deletions cut 0 bases from V and 3 bases from J, with 3 bases between. This CDR3 region has 12 residues. The CDR3 spells CASSLALYEQYF. Written as DNA, the CDR3 is TGTGCCAGCAGTTTAGCCCTCTACGAGCAGTACTTC.

The gene calls are TRBV9 and TRBJ1-4, with TRBD1 as a possible D gene (6 bases). Per the germline V gene, CDR1 is SGDLS and CDR2 is YYNGEE. The length of the CDR3 is 16 residues. The V end lost 0 bases, the J end lost 4 bases, and 13 bases lay between the germline ends. The CDR3 coding sequence is TGTGCCAGCAGCGTAGTCCCTGGGGGCAGTAATGAAAAACTGTTTTTT. As protein: CASSVVPGGSNEKLFF. Drawing the rest from reference TRBV9 and TRBJ1-4, the complete variable domain is DSGVTQTPKHLITATGQRVTLRCSPRSGDLSVYWYQQSLDQGLQFLIQYYNGEERAKGNILERFSAQQFPDLHSELNLSSLELGDSALYFCASSVVPGGSNEKLFFGSGTQLSVL.

J is TRBJ2-1 and V is TRBV6-6; 10 positions agree with TRBD2. J gave up 7 bases and V 5 bases, and 11 bases lay outside the gene matches. This CDR3 spans 16 amino acids. Germline V gene data show CDR1 as MNHNY and CDR2 as SVGAGI (reference sequence). CDR3 coding DNA: TGTGCCAGCAGTCGAACTAGCGGGGCCGTCTGGAATGAGCAGTTCTTC. Its protein is CASSRTSGAVWNEQFF.

This sequence joins TRBV5-5 and TRBJ1-1, with 7 bases that match TRBD1. V was pared by 4 bases and J by 3 bases, with 9 bases of the junction left unmatched. Germline CDR1 is SGHKS and CDR2 is YYEKEE (reference sequence). The CDR3 runs to 15 residues. CDR3 region: CASSPRTGGDTEAFF. The CDR3 DNA is TGTGCCAGCAGCCCGAGGACAGGCGGCGACACTGAAGCTTTCTTT.

The J gene is TRBJ1-1, the V gene TRBV3-1 (or the pseudogene TRBV3-2), with a tentative D call TRBD1 (5 bases). Per the germline V gene, CDR1 is LGHDT and CDR2 is YNNKEL (reference sequence). The CDR3 is 13 amino acids. Trimming cost V 1 base and J 5 bases, with 8 bases left between them. The CDR3 is CASSQVRQTEAFF. The CDR3 DNA sequence: TGTGCCAGCAGCCAAGTGAGACAGACTGAAGCTTTCTTT.

V is TRBV15 and J is TRBJ1-5; D is perhaps TRBD1 (5 bases). The CDR3 spans 16 residues. The V and J ends lost 3 bases and 5 bases respectively, with 17 bases between them. Germline CDR1 and CDR2: LNHNV and YYDKDF (reference sequence). This chain's CDR3 is CATSSPPAGVHQPQHF. The CDR3 DNA sequence: TGTGCCACCAGCAGCCCACCAGCGGGGGTTCATCAGCCCCAGCATTTT.

This chain uses TRBV11-2 with TRBJ1-5; 10 bases are a match to TRBD1. CDR3 length equals 19 residues. J gave up 2 bases and V 8 bases, and 18 bases lay outside the gene matches. In germline, CDR1 is SGHAT, CDR2 FQNNGV. CDR3 in DNA: TGTGCCAGCCAGGGGTTTGAGACAGGGGGCGAGGTTGGCAATCAGCCCCAGCATTTT. Translation gives CASQGFETGGEVGNQPQHF.

This sequence joins TRBV5-6 and TRBJ2-7; 8 bases line up with TRBD2. Looked up from germline, CDR1 is SGHDT and CDR2 is YYEEEE. V shed 0 bases, J shed 2 bases, and the junction held 7 bases outside the gene matches. The CDR3 consists of 16 residues. CDR3 region: CASSLAGGGYPYEQYF. CDR3 nucleotides: TGTGCCAGCAGCTTGGCCGGCGGGGGGTACCCCTACGAGCAGTACTTC.

This clone was seen more than once but under ten times. This sequence joins TRBV7-2 and TRBJ1-5; no firm D call. V was pared by 5 bases and J by 6 bases, with 14 bases between. The CDR3 runs 14 residues. Germline V gene lookup returns CDR1 SGHTA and CDR2 FQGNSA. CDR3 sequence reads: CASSVSGSSQPQHF. CDR3 coding DNA: TGTGCCAGCAGCGTTAGCGGATCTTCTCAGCCCCAGCATTTT.

The CDR3 nucleotides are TGTGCCAGCAGCTTAACTCCGGGGAGGACTGAAGCTTTCTTT. Protein sequence: CASSLTPGRTEAFF. The rearrangement joins TRBV7-3 to TRBJ1-1; D remains unclear. Germline V CDR1 and CDR2: SGHTA, FQGTGA. Trimming removed 0 bases at V and 5 bases at J, with 10 bases between. CDR3 size: 14 residues.

V gene TRBV2 combines with J gene TRBJ2-5; 7 bases line up with TRBD2. Trimming at V came to 6 bases and at J to 7 bases, leaving 14 bases not matched to a gene. The germline V gene has CDR1 SNHLY and CDR2 FYNNEI. The CDR3 runs to 15 residues. The CDR3 here is CASSDQGRVLGTQYF. CDR3 sequence (DNA): TGTGCCAGCAGCGATCAAGGGAGGGTCCTAGGGACCCAGTACTTC.

The J gene is TRBJ2-1, the V gene TRBV19, with unresolved D. CDR1 is LNHDA, CDR2 SQIVND, per germline (reference sequence). Trimming took off 5 bases at V and 2 bases at J, with 13 bases between the two ends. CDR3 length equals 15 residues. DNA of the CDR3: TGTGCCAGTAGTCTCCAACTCACTACCTACAATGAGCAGTTCTTC. Protein sequence: CASSLQLTTYNEQFF.

The rearrangement links TRBV3-1 (or the pseudogene TRBV3-2) to TRBJ2-5; 14 bases line up with TRBD2. The CDR3 has 18 amino acids. Germline V gene sequence: CDR1 LGHDT, CDR2 YNNKEL (reference sequence). After removal of 4 bases from V and 2 bases from J, the junction contained 9 bases not matched to a gene. The CDR3 sequence: CASSPWTSGGLLQETQYF. DNA for the CDR3: TGTGCCAGCAGCCCCTGGACTAGCGGGGGGCTCTTGCAAGAGACCCAGTACTTC.

The V gene is TRBV11-1, the J gene TRBJ2-7; the match to TRBD1 covers 7 bases. The germline CDR1 and CDR2 sequences are SGHAT and FQDESV (reference sequence). There are 14 residues in the CDR3. The V segment lost 5 bases and the J segment 3 bases; nucleotides outside the gene matches: 7. DNA for the CDR3: TGTGCCAGCAGCACCTCAACAGGGGTCTACGAGCAGTACTTC. This encodes CASSTSTGVYEQYF. Supplemented by reference TRBV11-1 and TRBJ2-7, the full variable domain reads EAEVAQSPRYKITEKSQAVAFWCDPISGHATLYWYRQILGQGPELLVQFQDESVVDDSQLPKDRFSAERLKGVDSTLKIQPAELGDSAMYLCASSTSTGVYEQYFGPGTRLTVT.